This T cell receptor (beta chain) appears in the sequencing data of a study of CD8 T cells in ankylosing spondylitis. Quantitative 5'-RACE with molecular barcodes produced the TCR beta libraries. TCRdb used MiXCR to reprocess the 5' RACE reads, holding one entry per CDR3 protein. The sample contains about 340,000 distinct CDR3 sequences, 20% to 25% of which appear only once. About this clonotype: The antigen is unknown.

Study-wide results and limits: Relatively scarce in peripheral blood, disease-linked clones were CD8+. It appeared that ankylosing spondylitis blood was characterized by a TCR beta motif of several highly homologous variants. Matched ankylosing spondylitis synovial fluid reportedly contained a significantly enriched population of disease-linked clones.

Germline loops: CDR1 SGDLS, CDR2 YYNGEE. The CDR3 has 16 amino acids. V trimming: 4 bases; J trimming: 7 bases; junction bases outside the gene matches: 13. The sample taken for sequencing was blood, either unsorted or a sorted T cell fraction (not recorded which). This clonotype was sampled from a male donor with ankylosing spondylitis or in good health (not recorded which). The chain employs TRBV9 and TRBJ2-2, with TRBD2 identical over 7 bases. CDR3 region: CASSLGGDPGGGELFF. The CDR3 DNA follows: TGTGCCAGCAGCCTTGGGGGGGACCCAGGTGGCGGGGAGCTGTTTTTT.